Following are 3 T cell receptor gamma chains from one sample sequenced in a study of gamma-delta chains in newborns, infants, children. TCRdb applied CATT to the reads for clone calling. Of 1,200 or so gamma-chain clones listed, about 66% are singletons. Sequencing used blood. Every receptor here comes from a child who was a newborn, infant or young child, either healthy, febrile or measles-vaccinated (not recorded which).

No J gene was assigned, while the V gene was called as TRGV9. This CDR3 is built from 11 residues. From germline, CDR1 is GITISATS and CDR2 ISYDGTV (reference sequence). Here the CDR3 reads CALGFYKNKLF. CDR3 in DNA: TGTGCCTTGGGATTTTATAAAAACAAGCTCTTT.

This clone was detected once. The V call is TRGV9, the J call TRGJP. No J segment appears in TCRdb, so it was assigned here by matching the sequence to germline. Trimming removed 3 bases from V and 9 bases from J; junction bases left unmatched: 8. This CDR3 contains 16 residues. The germline V gene has CDR1 GITISATS and CDR2 ISYDGTV (reference sequence). In DNA, the CDR3 is TGTGCCTTGTGGGAGTCCCCGGGGTTGGGCAAAAAAATCAAGGTATTT. Residues: CALWESPGLGKKIKVF.

The chain is built from TRGV9 and TRGJ1 or TRGJ2. The J gene, missing from TCRdb, was assigned here through DNA to germline matching. This CDR3 is 13 amino acids long. After removal of 2 bases from V and 11 bases from J, the junction contained 12 bases not matched to a gene. Germline values: CDR1 GITISATS, CDR2 ISYDGTV (reference sequence). CDR3 amino acids: CALWEETSGEKLF. The CDR3 DNA reads TGTGCCTTGTGGGAGGAAACTTCGGGGGAGAAACTCTTT.